The clone carrying this TCR beta chain was seen only a few times. Its antigen is currently unknown. Via MiXCR, TCRdb re-called the RT-PCR reads, giving one row per CDR3 protein. The sample includes around 580,000 distinct CDR3 sequences, over 9.5% of them seen just once. These data originate in a study of response to subunit inactivated influenza vaccine. Overall study results and limits: Authors suggested few new T cells are recruited by each seasonal influenza vaccination.

This TCR was sampled from a man between 50 and 59 years old who received an inactivated influenza vaccine. The input for sequencing was PBMCs from blood, taken on the day of vaccination.

The CDR3 spells CASSQRGGDSYNEQFF. The CDR3 coding sequence is TGCGCCAGCAGCCAGCGGGGCGGGGATTCCTACAATGAGCAGTTCTTC. This chain connects TRBV4-1 to TRBJ2-1; possible D gene TRBD2, 6 bases. CDR3 size: 16 residues. CDR1 and CDR2 from the germline V gene are MGHRA and YSYEKL. Trimming shortened V by 3 bases and J by 1 base, and 13 bases separated the two germline ends.